The 23 T cell receptor beta chains reported below all come from one sample, sequenced in a study of CD8 T cells in ankylosing spondylitis. TCRdb re-called the 5' RACE reads through MiXCR, storing one row per CDR3 protein. This table has some 250,000 distinct CDR3 sequences, 20% to 30% appearing once. Sequenced: blood, either unsorted or a sorted T cell fraction (not recorded which). The receptors derive from a male donor with ankylosing spondylitis or in good health (not recorded which).

This rearrangement joins TRBV5-1 to TRBJ2-2; weak D call: TRBD2 (5 bases). The V gene lost 4 bases and the J gene lost 4 bases, with 8 bases spanning the gap. This CDR3 is built from 13 residues. From germline, CDR1 is SGHRS and CDR2 YFSETQ. The CDR3 region has the DNA TGCGCCAGCAGCACGAGGGTCACCGGGGAGCTGTTTTTT. Amino acids: CASSTRVTGELFF.

This clonotype has a count of ten or more. The chain carries TRBV28 and TRBJ2-3, with 8 bases fitting TRBD2. CDR1 is MDHEN and CDR2 is SYDVKM in the germline V gene. The CDR3 is 14 amino acids. V lost 4 bases and J lost 4; bases outside the gene matches: 4. The CDR3 is CASSYPGGADTQYF. CDR3 nucleotide sequence: TGTGCCAGCAGTTACCCCGGGGGGGCAGATACGCAGTATTTT.

This clonotype was observed many times. This rearrangement joins TRBV12-3 or TRBV12-4 to TRBJ2-2; D gene uncertain. Trimming stripped 3 bases from V and 1 base from J, with 9 bases between. CDR3 size: 15 residues. The CDR3 coding sequence is TGTGCCAGCAGTTTGGCTAACGGGAACACCGGGGAGCTGTTTTTT. Residues: CASSLANGNTGELFF.

This clonotype came up many times. The chain recombines TRBV5-6 with TRBJ2-2; no clear D gene. V lost 5 bases to trimming and J lost 6 bases, with 8 bases between them. The CDR3 is 12 residues long. Germline values: CDR1 SGHDT, CDR2 YYEEEE. The chain's CDR3 is CASRLAAGELFF. The CDR3 DNA sequence: TGTGCCAGCAGACTTGCCGCCGGGGAGCTGTTTTTT.

This chain uses TRBV9 with TRBJ2-1; 7 nucleotides line up with TRBD2. The germline CDR1 and CDR2 sequences are SGDLS and YYNGEE. V lost 6 bases, J lost 10 bases, and 16 bases stayed unmatched. This CDR3 contains 15 residues. CDR3: CASNSRTGGIQEQFF. CDR3 sequence (DNA): TGTGCCAGCAACAGTCGGACGGGGGGAATTCAGGAGCAGTTCTTC.

The chain uses TRBV27 and TRBJ2-7, with 10 bases fitting TRBD1. Germline V gene data show CDR1 as MNHEY and CDR2 as SMNVEV (reference sequence). There are 17 residues in the CDR3. J was trimmed by 2 bases and V by 9 bases; bases with no gene match: 16. The CDR3, as DNA: TGTGCCAGACCAGTATCCGATGGGACAGGGGAACCCTACGAGCAGTACTTC. Its translation: CARPVSDGTGEPYEQYF.

The chain is built from TRBV12-3 or TRBV12-4 and TRBJ2-1; D is perhaps TRBD1 (6 bases). CDR3 size: 14 residues. Between the trimmed V and J ends, which lost 5 bases and 3 bases, there was a span of 11 bases. The CDR3 DNA is TGTGCCAGCAGTCAATCGGACAGCTACAATGAGCAGTTCTTC. Its translation is CASSQSDSYNEQFF.

In DNA form, the CDR3 reads TGTGCCAGCAGCTTAGGACTAGCGGTTCACAATGAGCAGTTCTTC. Translating gives CASSLGLAVHNEQFF. The chain couples TRBV7-2 to TRBJ2-1, with TRBD2 matching over 9 bases. Per the germline V gene, CDR1 is SGHTA and CDR2 is FQGNSA. The CDR3 covers 15 residues. V lost 1 base and J lost 5; bases outside the gene matches: 3.

This clonotype was recorded a few times. The genes are TRBV7-2 and TRBJ2-1, with 8 bases fitting TRBD2. Looked up from germline, CDR1 is SGHTA and CDR2 is FQGNSA. With 1 base clipped from V and 10 bases from J, the junction kept 9 bases outside the gene matches. The CDR3 is 15 residues long. CDR3 residues: CASSLGGGTLWEQFF. DNA for the CDR3: TGTGCCAGCAGCTTAGGCGGGGGGACCCTATGGGAGCAGTTCTTC.

At least ten counts were recorded for this clonotype. V and J are TRBV12-3 or TRBV12-4 and TRBJ1-5, with 8 bases fitting TRBD1. This CDR3 contains 14 residues. Trimming cost V 6 bases and J 6 bases; bases outside gene matches: 7. The CDR3 bases are TGTGCCAGCAGCTCGGACAGGGTGATTCAGCCCCAGCATTTT. Protein product: CASSSDRVIQPQHF.

The V and J genes are TRBV7-9 and TRBJ1-1; TRBD1 aligns across 8 bases. Germline V gene lookup returns CDR1 SEHNR and CDR2 FQNEAQ (reference sequence). The trim removed 5 bases at V and 11 bases at J, leaving 16 bases unmatched. This CDR3 is built from 15 residues. The CDR3 DNA follows: TGTGCCAGCAGCACGTTCGGACAGGGCAGAGATGGGGCTTTCTTT. The encoded protein is CASSTFGQGRDGAFF.

Concerning this clonotype itself: The conserved phenylalanine or tryptophan is not found at the CDR3 terminus, so this likely reflects a read error. The rearrangement uses TRBV20-1 and TRBJ2-1, with D possibly TRBD2 on 5 matching bases. The V gene's germline CDR1 is DFQATT and CDR2 SNEGSKA (reference sequence). The V gene lost 3 bases and the J gene lost 0 bases, with 18 bases spanning the gap. CDR3 length: 17 amino acids. The CDR3 sequence: CSARERLDFSSYNEQFL. CDR3 bases: TGCAGTGCTAGGGAACGCCTGGACTTCAGCTCCTACAATGAGCAGTTCCTC.

This clonotype was detected many times. This CDR3 is CASSEVRQGGSNEQFF. The CDR3 bases are TGTGCCAGCAGTGAAGTGCGACAGGGTGGATCCAATGAGCAGTTCTTC. The chain recombines TRBV2 with TRBJ2-1; 7 nucleotides line up with TRBD1. The CDR3 length is 16 residues. Germline CDR1 is SNHLY and CDR2 is FYNNEI. The trim removed 1 base at V and 6 bases at J, leaving 9 bases unmatched.

The chain employs TRBV29-1 and TRBJ2-7, with TRBD1 matching over 9 bases. The CDR3 contains 14 residues. Germline V gene data show CDR1 as SQVTM and CDR2 as ANQGSEA. V gave up 2 bases and J gave up 3 bases; unmatched junction bases: 5. CDR3 residues: CSVETGTGIYEQYF. Here the CDR3 DNA reads TGCAGCGTTGAAACCGGGACAGGGATCTACGAGCAGTACTTC.

The sample holds a few counts of this clonotype. This sequence joins TRBV6-5 and TRBJ2-1, with D possibly being TRBD1 (6 bases). The V end lost 7 bases, the J end lost 7 bases, and 11 bases lay between the germline ends. Per the germline V gene, CDR1 is MNHEY and CDR2 is SVGAGI. The CDR3 loop spans 12 amino acids. The CDR3 nucleotides are TGTGCCAGCACCACAGGGTCGAATGAGCAGTTCTTC. The encoded protein is CASTTGSNEQFF.

This clonotype was counted at least ten times. The chain carries TRBV7-3 and TRBJ2-6, with 7 bases that match TRBD1. V was pared by 5 bases and J by 4 bases, with 11 bases of the junction left unmatched. Germline values: CDR1 SGHTA, CDR2 FQGTGA. The CDR3 extends over 17 amino acids. The CDR3 DNA reads as TGTGCCAGCAGCGTCATTCAGACAGGGTCGGGGGCCAACGTCCTGACTTTC. Amino acids: CASSVIQTGSGANVLTF.

This rearrangement joins TRBV5-5 to TRBJ2-1; TRBD2 is a possible D gene (8 bases). Germline values: CDR1 SGHKS, CDR2 YYEKEE (reference sequence). CDR3 length: 16 residues. Deletions cut 0 bases from V and 8 bases from J, with 18 bases between. The CDR3 bases are TGTGCCAGCAGCTTGGCCAGGGGGACTAGGGTGGATGAGCAGTTCTTC. Translating it yields CASSLARGTRVDEQFF.

This clonotype was observed a few times. The DNA of the CDR3 is TGCAGCGTTGATCTCGGGGCGAACACTGAAGCTTTCTTT. Its translation is CSVDLGANTEAFF. The chain couples TRBV29-1 to TRBJ1-1; maybe TRBD1 (5 bases). Germline CDR1 is SQVTM and CDR2 is ANQGSEA. The V end lost 3 bases, the J end lost 1 base, and 9 bases lay between the germline ends. CDR3 length equals 13 residues.

The chain carries TRBV7-2 and TRBJ2-1; 8 bases agree with TRBD2. This CDR3 spans 16 amino acids. Per germline, CDR1 SGHTA and CDR2 FQGNSA. The trim removed 2 bases at V and 10 bases at J, leaving 13 bases unmatched. CDR3 amino acids: CASSLSGGGRTSEQFF. The CDR3 DNA sequence: TGTGCCAGCAGCTTATCAGGCGGGGGGCGGACGAGCGAGCAGTTCTTC.

This clonotype was detected ten times or more. This chain connects TRBV5-1 to TRBJ1-3; D ambiguous. CDR1 and CDR2 (germline): SGHRS, YFSETQ. The CDR3 has 13 residues. The ends were cut back, 7 bases at V and 9 bases at J, with 17 bases in the middle. CDR3 region: CASCPGSRGTIYF. CDR3 in DNA: TGCGCCAGCTGTCCAGGCTCCCGGGGCACCATATATTTT.

The chain joins TRBV20-1 to TRBJ1-2, with D uncertain. The germline gives CDR1 DFQATT, CDR2 SNEGSKA (reference sequence). With 3 bases removed from V and 4 bases from J, the gap between germline ends came to 12 bases. The CDR3 extends over 13 amino acids. CDR3 sequence: CSASRIFFYGYTF. CDR3 in DNA: TGCAGTGCTAGTCGGATATTCTTCTATGGCTACACCTTC.

This clonotype has only a few counts. The chain has TRBV28 and TRBJ1-1, with D unresolved. This CDR3 region has 12 residues. Germline V gene data show CDR1 as MDHEN and CDR2 as SYDVKM. Trimming shortened V by 7 bases and J by 2 bases, and 8 bases separated the two germline ends. CDR3 DNA sequence: TGTGCCAGCAAGCCAGCCAACACTGAAGCTTTCTTT. Encoded protein: CASKPANTEAFF.

Remarks on this clonotype: A clone one base away is much larger, so this may be a read error. V gene TRBV28 combines with J gene TRBJ2-2; 7 bases are a match to TRBD1. Trimming at V came to 10 bases and at J to 1 base, leaving 6 bases not matched to a gene. The CDR3 covers 14 residues. Germline values: CDR1 MDHEN, CDR2 SYDVKM. The CDR3: CATFRGMNTGELFF. CDR3 DNA sequence: TGTGCCACCTTCAGGGGGATGAACACCGGGGAGCTGTTTTTT.